This T cell receptor beta chain was retrieved from a study of T cells after yellow fever vaccination. Germline values: CDR1 SEHNR, CDR2 FQNEAQ (reference sequence). V dropped 10 bases and J dropped 7; count of bases not matched to a gene: 4. This CDR3 comprises 12 residues. Study results and caveats: Researchers report a weaker secondary response that nonetheless peaked faster, day 5 versus 15. In post-booster samples, most primary-vaccination clones reappeared (approximately 96% CD4, 88% CD8).

Only a few counts were recorded for this clonotype. As yet, its antigen is unknown. As TCR cDNA was made by 5'RACE template switching, a universal primer site and UMIs were added. From the 5' RACE reads, TCRdb called clonotypes with MiXCR, one entry per CDR3 protein. This table has under 600,000 distinct CDR3 sequences, roughly 14% appearing once. The starting material was PBMCs, obtained on the day of the yellow fever booster vaccination. This chain links TRBV7-9 with TRBJ1-6, with TRBD1 matching 7 bases. The receptor comes from a man aged 30 to 39 who received the YFV17D yellow fever vaccine. The CDR3 DNA is TGTGCCACGGGACAGACGAATTCACCCCTCCACTTT. Its protein product is CATGQTNSPLHF.